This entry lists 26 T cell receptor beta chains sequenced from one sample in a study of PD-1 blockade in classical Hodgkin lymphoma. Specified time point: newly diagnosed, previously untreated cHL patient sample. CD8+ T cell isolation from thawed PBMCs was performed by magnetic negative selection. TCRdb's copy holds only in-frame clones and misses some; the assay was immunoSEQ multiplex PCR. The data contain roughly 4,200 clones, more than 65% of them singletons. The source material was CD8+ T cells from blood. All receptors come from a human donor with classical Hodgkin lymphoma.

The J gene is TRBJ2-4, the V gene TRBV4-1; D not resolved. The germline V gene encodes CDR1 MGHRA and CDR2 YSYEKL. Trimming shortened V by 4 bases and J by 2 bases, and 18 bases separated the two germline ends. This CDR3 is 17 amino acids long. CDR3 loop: CASSPVLAQGTKNIQYF. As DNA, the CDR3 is TGCGCCAGCAGCCCAGTCCTCGCACAAGGGACCAAAAACATTCAGTACTTC.

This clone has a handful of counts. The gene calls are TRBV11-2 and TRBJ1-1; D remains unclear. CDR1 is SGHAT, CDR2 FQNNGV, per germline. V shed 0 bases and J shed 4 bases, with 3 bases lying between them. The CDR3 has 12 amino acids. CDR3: CASSLEATEAFF. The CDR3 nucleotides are TGTGCCAGCAGCTTAGAGGCCACTGAAGCTTTCTTT. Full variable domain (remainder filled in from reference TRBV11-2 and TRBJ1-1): EAGVAQSPRYKIIEKRQSVAFWCNPISGHATLYWYQQILGQGPKLLIQFQNNGVVDDSQLPKDRFSAERLKGVDSTLKIQPAKLEDSAVYLCASSLEATEAFFGQGTRLTVV.

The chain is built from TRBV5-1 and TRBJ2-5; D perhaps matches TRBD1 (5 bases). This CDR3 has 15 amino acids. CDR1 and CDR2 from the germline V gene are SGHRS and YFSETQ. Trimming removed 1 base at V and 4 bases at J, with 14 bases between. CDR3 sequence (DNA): TGCGCCAGCAGCTTGCGTCCAGGGTCGGCAGAGACCCAGTACTTC. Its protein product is CASSLRPGSAETQYF.

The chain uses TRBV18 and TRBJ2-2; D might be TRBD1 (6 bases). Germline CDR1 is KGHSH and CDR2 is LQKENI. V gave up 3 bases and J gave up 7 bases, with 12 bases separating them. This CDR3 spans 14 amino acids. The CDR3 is CASSPWDTDGELFF. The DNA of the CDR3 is TGTGCCAGCTCACCCTGGGACACCGACGGGGAGCTGTTTTTT. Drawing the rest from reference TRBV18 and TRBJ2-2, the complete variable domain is NAGVMQNPRHLVRRRGQEARLRCSPMKGHSHVYWYRQLPEEGLKFMVYLQKENIIDESGMPKERFSAEFPKEGPSILRIQQVVRGDSAAYFCASSPWDTDGELFFGEGSRLTVL.

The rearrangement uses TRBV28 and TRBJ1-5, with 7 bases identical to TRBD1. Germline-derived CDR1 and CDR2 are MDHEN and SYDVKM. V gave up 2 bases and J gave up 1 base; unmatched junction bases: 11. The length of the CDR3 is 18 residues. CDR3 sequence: CASSLGGGGGGSNQPQHF. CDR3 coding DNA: TGTGCCAGCAGTTTAGGTGGAGGGGGCGGAGGAAGCAATCAGCCCCAGCATTTT.

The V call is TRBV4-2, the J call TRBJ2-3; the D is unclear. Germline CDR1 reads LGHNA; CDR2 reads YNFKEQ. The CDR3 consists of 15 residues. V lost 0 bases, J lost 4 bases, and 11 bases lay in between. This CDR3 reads CASSQEQDHPDTQYF. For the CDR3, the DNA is TGTGCCAGCAGCCAAGAGCAGGACCATCCAGATACGCAGTATTTT.

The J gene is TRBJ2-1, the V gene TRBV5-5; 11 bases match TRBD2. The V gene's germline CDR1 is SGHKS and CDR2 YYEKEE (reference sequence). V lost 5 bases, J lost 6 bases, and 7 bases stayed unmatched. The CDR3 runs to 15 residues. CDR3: CASRPNSGRANEQFF. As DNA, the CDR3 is TGTGCCAGCAGACCCAATAGCGGGAGGGCCAATGAGCAGTTCTTC.

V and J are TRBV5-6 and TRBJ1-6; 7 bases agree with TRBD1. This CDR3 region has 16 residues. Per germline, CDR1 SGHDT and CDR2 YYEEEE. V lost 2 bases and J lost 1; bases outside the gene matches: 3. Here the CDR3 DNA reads TGTGCCAGCAGCTTACAGGGGAGTTCCTATAATTCACCCCTCCACTTT. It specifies CASSLQGSSYNSPLHF.

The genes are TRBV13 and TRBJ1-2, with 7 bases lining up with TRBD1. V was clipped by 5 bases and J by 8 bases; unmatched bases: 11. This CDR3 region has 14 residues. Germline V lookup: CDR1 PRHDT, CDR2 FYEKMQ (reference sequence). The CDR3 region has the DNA TGTGCCAGCAGCATGGACAGGACAACGAGCGGCTACACCTTC. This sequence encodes CASSMDRTTSGYTF.

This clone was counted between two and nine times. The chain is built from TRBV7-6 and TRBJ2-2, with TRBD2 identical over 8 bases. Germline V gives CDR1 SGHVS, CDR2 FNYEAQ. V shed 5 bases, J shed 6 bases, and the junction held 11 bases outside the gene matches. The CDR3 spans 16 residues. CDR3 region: CASSAGGAGDPGELFF. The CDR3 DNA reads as TGTGCCAGCAGCGCCGGGGGGGCGGGAGATCCCGGGGAGCTGTTTTTT. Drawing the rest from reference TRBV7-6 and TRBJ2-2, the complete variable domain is GAGVSQSPRYKVTKRGQDVALRCDPISGHVSLYWYRQALGQGPEFLTYFNYEAQQDKSGLPNDRFSAERPEGSISTLTIQRTEQRDSAMYRCASSAGGAGDPGELFFGEGSRLTVL.

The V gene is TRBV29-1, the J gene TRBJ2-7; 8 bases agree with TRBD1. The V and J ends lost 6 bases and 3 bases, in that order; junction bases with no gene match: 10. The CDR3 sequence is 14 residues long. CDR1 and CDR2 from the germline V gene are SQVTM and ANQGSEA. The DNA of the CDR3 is TGCAGCGTAACCGGACAGGGTAGCAGCTACGAGCAGTACTTC. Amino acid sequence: CSVTGQGSSYEQYF.

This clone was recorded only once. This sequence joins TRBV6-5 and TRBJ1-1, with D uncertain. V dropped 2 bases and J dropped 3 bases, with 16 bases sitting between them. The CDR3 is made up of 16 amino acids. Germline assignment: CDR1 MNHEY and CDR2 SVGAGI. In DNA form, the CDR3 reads TGTGCCAGCAGTTACGACCCCGAACAGAGATACACTGAAGCTTTCTTT. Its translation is CASSYDPEQRYTEAFF.

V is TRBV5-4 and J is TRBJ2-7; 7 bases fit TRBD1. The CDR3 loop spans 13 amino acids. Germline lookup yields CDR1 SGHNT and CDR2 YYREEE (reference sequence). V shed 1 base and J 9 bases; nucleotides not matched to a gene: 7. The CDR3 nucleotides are TGTGCCAGCAGCTTGTCAGGGGGATTGGGGCAGTACTTC. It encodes CASSLSGGLGQYF.

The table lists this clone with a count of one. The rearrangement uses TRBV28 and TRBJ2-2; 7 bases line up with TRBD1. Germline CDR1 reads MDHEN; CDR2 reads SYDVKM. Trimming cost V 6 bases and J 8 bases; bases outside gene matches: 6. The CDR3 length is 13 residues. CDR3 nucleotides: TGTGCCAGCAGGATACAGGGGCCAGGGGAGCTGTTTTTT. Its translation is CASRIQGPGELFF.

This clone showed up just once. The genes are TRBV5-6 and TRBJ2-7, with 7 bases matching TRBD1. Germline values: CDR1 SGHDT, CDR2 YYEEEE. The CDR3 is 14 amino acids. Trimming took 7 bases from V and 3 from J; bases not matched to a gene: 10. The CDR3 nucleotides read TGTGCCAGCGGGCTAGGGGCAGGGGGCTACGAGCAGTACTTC. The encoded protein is CASGLGAGGYEQYF.

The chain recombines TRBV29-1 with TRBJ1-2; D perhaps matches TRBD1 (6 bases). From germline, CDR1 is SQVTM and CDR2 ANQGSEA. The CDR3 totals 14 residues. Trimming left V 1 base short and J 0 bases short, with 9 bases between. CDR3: CSVEGRGSNYGYTF. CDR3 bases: TGCAGCGTTGAAGGAAGGGGGTCTAACTATGGCTACACCTTC.

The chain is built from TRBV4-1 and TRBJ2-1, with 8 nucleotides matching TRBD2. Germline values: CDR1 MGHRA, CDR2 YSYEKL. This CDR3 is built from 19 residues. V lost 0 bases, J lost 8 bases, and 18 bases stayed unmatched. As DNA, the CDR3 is TGCGCCAGCAGCCAAGAACACCTAGCGGGCCCCTTCAGCTTCGATGAGCAGTTCTTC. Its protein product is CASSQEHLAGPFSFDEQFF.

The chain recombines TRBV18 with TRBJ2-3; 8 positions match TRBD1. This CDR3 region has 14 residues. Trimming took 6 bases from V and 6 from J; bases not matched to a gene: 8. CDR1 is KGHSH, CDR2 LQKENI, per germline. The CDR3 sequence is CASSTDRGMDTQYF. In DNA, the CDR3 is TGTGCCAGCTCTACCGACAGGGGTATGGATACGCAGTATTTT.

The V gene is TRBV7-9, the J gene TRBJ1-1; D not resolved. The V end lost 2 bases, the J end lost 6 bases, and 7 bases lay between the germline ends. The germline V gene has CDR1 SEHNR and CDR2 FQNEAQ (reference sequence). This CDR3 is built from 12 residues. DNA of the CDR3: TGTGCCAGCAGCTTATCCATCGCTGAAGCTTTCTTT. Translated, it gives CASSLSIAEAFF.

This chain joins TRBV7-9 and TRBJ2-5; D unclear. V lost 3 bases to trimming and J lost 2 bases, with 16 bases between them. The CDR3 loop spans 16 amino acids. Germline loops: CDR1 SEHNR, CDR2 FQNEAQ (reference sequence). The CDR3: CASSFVEWAGQETQYF. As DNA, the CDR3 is TGTGCCAGCAGCTTTGTCGAATGGGCAGGACAAGAGACCCAGTACTTC. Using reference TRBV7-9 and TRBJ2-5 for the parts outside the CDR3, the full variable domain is DTGVSQNPRHKITKRGQNVTFRCDPISEHNRLYWYRQTLGQGPEFLTYFQNEAQLEKSRLLSDRFSAERPKGSFSTLEIQRTEQGDSAMYLCASSFVEWAGQETQYFGPGTRLLVL.

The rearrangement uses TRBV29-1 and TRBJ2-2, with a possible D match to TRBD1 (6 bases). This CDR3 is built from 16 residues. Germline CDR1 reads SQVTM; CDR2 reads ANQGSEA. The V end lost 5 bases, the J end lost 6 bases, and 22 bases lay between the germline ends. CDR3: CSVRPSTGLRAGELFF. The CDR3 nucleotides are TGCAGCGTTAGACCTTCGACAGGCTTACGCGCCGGGGAGCTGTTTTTT.

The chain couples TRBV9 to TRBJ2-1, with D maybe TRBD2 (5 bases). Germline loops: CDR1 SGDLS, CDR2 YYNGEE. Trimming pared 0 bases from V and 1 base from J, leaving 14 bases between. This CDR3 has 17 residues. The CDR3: CASSVGGGSPSYNEQFF. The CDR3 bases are TGTGCCAGCAGCGTAGGAGGAGGCTCCCCATCCTACAATGAGCAGTTCTTC.

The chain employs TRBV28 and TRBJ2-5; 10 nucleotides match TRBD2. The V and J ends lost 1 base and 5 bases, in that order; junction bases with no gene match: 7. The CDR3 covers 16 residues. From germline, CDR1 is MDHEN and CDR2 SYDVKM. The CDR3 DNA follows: TGTGCCAGCAGTTTATTACGCCTAGCGGGAGTTGAGACCCAGTACTTC. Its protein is CASSLLRLAGVETQYF.

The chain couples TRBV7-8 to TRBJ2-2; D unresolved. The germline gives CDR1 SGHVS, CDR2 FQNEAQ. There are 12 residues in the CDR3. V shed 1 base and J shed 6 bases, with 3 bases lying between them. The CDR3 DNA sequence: TGTGCCAGCAGCTTAGGGGCCGGGGAGCTGTTTTTT. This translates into CASSLGAGELFF.

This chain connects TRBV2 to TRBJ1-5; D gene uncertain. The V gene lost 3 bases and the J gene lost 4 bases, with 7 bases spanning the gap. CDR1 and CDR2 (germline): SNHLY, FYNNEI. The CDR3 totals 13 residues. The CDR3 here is CASSDHENQPQHF. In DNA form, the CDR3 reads TGTGCCAGCAGTGACCATGAGAATCAGCCCCAGCATTTT.

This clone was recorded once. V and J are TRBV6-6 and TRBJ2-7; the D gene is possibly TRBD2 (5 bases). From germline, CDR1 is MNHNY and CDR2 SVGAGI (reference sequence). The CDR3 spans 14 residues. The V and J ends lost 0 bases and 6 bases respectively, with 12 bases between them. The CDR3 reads CASSYSTRRAEQYF. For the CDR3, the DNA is TGTGCCAGCAGTTACTCAACTAGGCGGGCCGAGCAGTACTTC.